The 23 T cell receptor beta chains below come from one sample, sequenced in a study of blood T cell repertoires in COVID-19. The data were produced by immunoSEQ multiplex PCR, yet TCRdb's version contains in-frame clones alone and is incomplete. The sample records about 66,000 clones, about 80% being singletons. Sequenced material: peripheral blood. These TCRs come from a man aged 55 to 70 with acute or convalescent COVID-19.

The genes are TRBV25-1 and TRBJ2-7; D might be TRBD2 (6 bases). V lost 8 bases and J 4 bases, leaving 6 bases between the germline ends. Germline CDR1 reads MGHDK; CDR2 reads SYGVNS. The CDR3 totals 10 residues. CDR3 amino acids: CASGGYEQYF. The CDR3 coding sequence is TGTGCCAGCGGAGGGTACGAGCAGTACTTC.

CDR3 sequence reads: CASSRRRRDSYYGYTF. In DNA form, the CDR3 reads TGTGCCAGTAGTAGACGAAGGCGGGACAGCTACTATGGCTACACCTTC. The rearrangement joins TRBV19 to TRBJ1-2; 7 bases match TRBD1. Germline CDR1 LNHDA, CDR2 SQIVND (reference sequence). J gave up 3 bases and V 4 bases, and 11 bases lay outside the gene matches. This CDR3 has 16 amino acids.

The chain carries TRBV27 and TRBJ1-1, with a possible D match to TRBD1 (6 bases). V was shortened by 5 bases and J by 7 bases, with 14 bases between the two germline ends. The CDR3 length is 13 residues. From germline, CDR1 is MNHEY and CDR2 SMNVEV (reference sequence). The CDR3 here is CASSPWTDNEAFF. The CDR3 bases are TGTGCCAGCAGTCCTTGGACAGACAATGAAGCTTTCTTT.

The chain recombines TRBV7-6 with TRBJ2-7, with D maybe TRBD2 (5 bases). Trimming shortened V by 1 base and J by 7 bases, and 17 bases separated the two germline ends. This CDR3 comprises 15 residues. In germline, CDR1 is SGHVS, CDR2 FNYEAQ. CDR3 DNA: TGTGCCAGCAGCTTAGGCAGGAGGAGGTCGGGTGAGCAGTACTTC. Its translation is CASSLGRRRSGEQYF.

This clone appeared a few times. V usage is TRBV7-9 and J usage is TRBJ1-2; D unclear. The CDR3 has 15 amino acids. Germline V gene lookup returns CDR1 SEHNR and CDR2 FQNEAQ (reference sequence). V lost 7 bases to trimming and J lost 6 bases, with 21 bases between them. CDR3 in amino acids: CASTTTMSQFNGYTF. In DNA, the CDR3 is TGTGCCAGCACTACTACCATGTCGCAGTTTAATGGCTACACCTTC.

This clone came up a few times. The chain recombines TRBV24-1 with TRBJ2-3; 11 bases are a match to TRBD1. This CDR3 comprises 16 residues. V shed 4 bases and J 2 bases; nucleotides not matched to a gene: 4. CDR1 and CDR2 (germline): KGHDR, SFDVKD. For the CDR3, the DNA is TGTGCCACCAGTGAGGGGACAGGGGGAAACACAGATACGCAGTATTTT. Translation: CATSEGTGGNTDTQYF.

The V gene is TRBV5-4, the J gene TRBJ2-7; 16 nucleotides agree with TRBD2. J gave up 5 bases and V 4 bases, and 3 bases lay outside the gene matches. Per the germline V gene, CDR1 is SGHNT and CDR2 is YYREEE (reference sequence). The CDR3 sequence is 15 residues long. The CDR3, as DNA: TGTGCCAGCAGCCTGGGACTAGCGGGGGGGGACGAGCAGTACTTC. It codes for CASSLGLAGGDEQYF.

The table lists this clone with a count of one. The chain carries TRBV18 and TRBJ2-7, with 12 bases aligning to TRBD1. The CDR3 extends over 15 amino acids. Trimming at V came to 2 bases and at J to 5 bases, leaving 4 bases not matched to a gene. Per the germline V gene, CDR1 is KGHSH and CDR2 is LQKENI. The chain's CDR3 is CASSPSGTGGHEQYF. The CDR3 DNA sequence: TGTGCCAGCTCACCATCCGGGACAGGGGGCCACGAGCAGTACTTC.

The V and J genes are TRBV2 and TRBJ2-7; 11 bases match TRBD1. CDR1 and CDR2 (germline): SNHLY, FYNNEI. This CDR3 contains 14 residues. The junction had 7 bases not matched to a gene; V was cut back by 6 bases and J by 6 bases. In nucleotides, the CDR3 is TGTGCCAGCAGGGGGACAGGGGGTCGGGTCGAGCAGTACTTC. The encoded protein is CASRGTGGRVEQYF.

The chain is built from TRBV27 and TRBJ1-1, with D unclear. This CDR3 spans 13 amino acids. Per germline, CDR1 MNHEY and CDR2 SMNVEV (reference sequence). V shed 6 bases and J shed 0 bases, with 8 bases lying between them. The CDR3 sequence is CASSPRVNTEAFF. CDR3 bases: TGTGCCAGCAGCCCGCGAGTGAACACTGAAGCTTTCTTT.

This clone is a singleton in its sample. The chain couples TRBV12-3 or TRBV12-4 to TRBJ2-7; D gene ambiguous. The CDR3 loop spans 13 amino acids. Trimming shortened V by 6 bases and J by 2 bases, and 11 bases separated the two germline ends. CDR3 loop: CASRPTATYEQYF. The CDR3 coding sequence is TGTGCCAGCAGGCCGACTGCCACCTACGAGCAGTACTTC.

This clone was seen only a few times. This chain connects TRBV7-8 to TRBJ2-7; TRBD2 matches 7 bases. The CDR3 is made up of 13 amino acids. Germline assignment: CDR1 SGHVS and CDR2 FQNEAQ. V dropped 5 bases and J dropped 4; count of bases not matched to a gene: 5. CDR3 coding DNA: TGTGCCAGCAGCCTGGGACTAAAATACGAGCAGTACGTC. Translated: CASSLGLKYEQYV.

V and J are TRBV3-1 (or the pseudogene TRBV3-2) and TRBJ1-1; D possibly corresponds to TRBD1 (6 bases). The CDR3 totals 14 residues. Trimming took 1 base from V and 3 from J, leaving 9 bases between them. The germline V gene encodes CDR1 LGHDT and CDR2 YNNKEL (reference sequence). In nucleotides, the CDR3 is TGTGCCAGCAGCCAAGGACAGGTTCACACTGAAGCTTTCTTT. Translated: CASSQGQVHTEAFF.

This clone has just a few counts. The chain is built from TRBV6-5 and TRBJ2-7; perhaps TRBD1 as D (6 bases). The CDR3 has 15 residues. V lost 0 bases and J lost 1, with 10 bases in between. Germline CDR1 and CDR2: MNHEY and SVGAGI. The CDR3 here is CASSYSSGVSYEQYF. Here the CDR3 DNA reads TGTGCCAGCAGTTACTCATCAGGGGTTTCCTACGAGCAGTACTTC.

This sequence joins TRBV11-3 and TRBJ1-6; possible D gene TRBD1, 5 bases. V shed 7 bases and J shed 6 bases, with 10 bases lying between them. CDR1 is SGHNT, CDR2 YENEEA, per germline. The CDR3 contains 13 residues. The CDR3 nucleotides read TGTGCCAGCACCACAGGCCTTAATTCACCCCTCCACTTT. Translated: CASTTGLNSPLHF.

The rearrangement joins TRBV18 to TRBJ2-1; D ambiguous. The germline V gene encodes CDR1 KGHSH and CDR2 LQKENI. Trimming stripped 5 bases from V and 14 bases from J, with 19 bases between. The CDR3 has 13 residues. This CDR3 reads CASSTLSRPDEFF. Here the CDR3 DNA reads TGTGCCAGCTCAACTTTATCTAGGCCTGACGAGTTCTTC.

This chain uses TRBV4-1 with TRBJ1-6, with 11 bases identical to TRBD1. The CDR3 is made up of 15 amino acids. Germline lookup yields CDR1 MGHRA and CDR2 YSYEKL. V dropped 8 bases and J dropped 2; count of bases not matched to a gene: 2. The CDR3 coding sequence is TGCGCCAGCGGACAGGGGGCCACCTATAATTCACCCCTCCACTTT. It encodes CASGQGATYNSPLHF.

This clone was observed a few times. V usage is TRBV18 and J usage is TRBJ2-7; D uncertain. Trimming pared 2 bases from V and 3 bases from J, leaving 8 bases between. CDR3 length: 13 residues. Germline V gene lookup returns CDR1 KGHSH and CDR2 LQKENI. This CDR3 reads CASSPDPGYEQYV. DNA of the CDR3: TGTGCCAGCTCACCAGACCCGGGCTACGAGCAGTACGTC.

The CDR3 reads CASSGGHQQYF. The CDR3 DNA reads as TGTGCCAGCAGTGGTGGACACCAGCAGTACTTC. The chain recombines TRBV2 with TRBJ2-7, with D possibly TRBD1 on 5 matching bases. The CDR3 length is 11 residues. CDR1 is SNHLY, CDR2 FYNNEI, per germline. V was shortened by 4 bases and J by 8 bases, with 9 bases between the two germline ends.

The genes are TRBV30 and TRBJ1-2, with 7 bases that match TRBD1. The CDR3 spans 14 residues. CDR1 and CDR2 (germline): GTSNPN, SVGIG (reference sequence). Trimming cost V 0 bases and J 2 bases; bases outside gene matches: 3. CDR3 coding DNA: TGTGCCTGGAGTGTCCCGGGACAGAACTATGGCTACACCTTC. Its translation: CAWSVPGQNYGYTF.

The chain uses TRBV11-2 and TRBJ2-3; a possible D gene is TRBD1 (5 bases). Germline loops: CDR1 SGHAT, CDR2 FQNNGV. The length of the CDR3 is 15 residues. With 1 base removed from V and 5 bases from J, the gap between germline ends came to 13 bases. The CDR3 DNA follows: TGTGCCAGCAGCTTAGTTGGCAGGGTAGAAGATACGCAGTATTTT. Its translation: CASSLVGRVEDTQYF. Using reference TRBV11-2 and TRBJ2-3 for the parts outside the CDR3, the full variable domain is EAGVAQSPRYKIIEKRQSVAFWCNPISGHATLYWYQQILGQGPKLLIQFQNNGVVDDSQLPKDRFSAERLKGVDSTLKIQPAKLEDSAVYLCASSLVGRVEDTQYFGPGTRLTVL.

This chain connects TRBV24-1 to TRBJ1-2, with TRBD1 matching 12 bases. The CDR3 has 15 residues. The J segment lost 7 bases and the V segment lost 3 bases, leaving 5 bases of the junction unmatched. CDR1 and CDR2 (germline): KGHDR, SFDVKD. The CDR3 sequence: CATSDSPGQGAGYTF. The CDR3 DNA is TGTGCCACCAGTGATAGCCCGGGACAGGGGGCTGGCTACACCTTC.

The genes are TRBV19 and TRBJ1-1; D remains unclear. The length of the CDR3 is 14 residues. Deletions cut 2 bases from V and 0 bases from J, with 7 bases between. Germline CDR1 reads LNHDA; CDR2 reads SQIVND (reference sequence). As DNA, the CDR3 is TGTGCCAGTAGTATATCTCTTATGAACACTGAAGCTTTCTTT. Protein sequence: CASSISLMNTEAFF.